A single sample is the source of the 2 T cell receptor beta chains below, sequenced in a study of cytomegalovirus exposure and HLA in healthy donors. Data came from immunoSEQ multiplex PCR; TCRdb stores just in-frame clones and leaves some out. The data show over 85,000 clones, approximately 95% seen once. Sequenced sample: PBMCs. These receptors all come from a woman in her twenties or thirties in good health and CMV-seropositive.

The chain links TRBV7-2 to TRBJ1-1, with D unclear. The CDR3 has 15 residues. Trimming stripped 3 bases from V and 0 bases from J, with 11 bases between. Germline CDR1 reads SGHTA; CDR2 reads FQGNSA. CDR3 in DNA: TGTGCCAGCAGCTTCCTTGAGGGATTGAACACTGAAGCTTTCTTT. Translation: CASSFLEGLNTEAFF.

The chain joins TRBV28 to TRBJ1-2; possible D gene TRBD1, 6 bases. CDR3 length equals 14 residues. The germline V gene has CDR1 MDHEN and CDR2 SYDVKM. Trimming took off 4 bases at V and 6 bases at J, with 15 bases between the two ends. The chain's CDR3 is CASSWAGARDGYTF. The CDR3 nucleotides are TGTGCCAGCAGTTGGGCAGGGGCGAGGGATGGCTACACCTTC.